The T cell receptor (beta chain) described here comes from a study of blood T cell repertoires in COVID-19. Turning to the study itself: Acute and convalescent COVID-19 specimens originated in the United States, Italy and Spain.

Germline CDR1 reads GTSNPN; CDR2 reads SVGIG (reference sequence). The CDR3 has 14 residues. Trimming took 0 bases from V and 7 from J; bases not matched to a gene: 7. Cohort assignment relied on participant-reported clinical history. Someone with COVID-19 had been met by exposed participants within 2 weeks before study entry. Original processing methods: For nucleated cells, counts were estimated from reference gene primer amplification. Here immunoSEQ multiplex PCR was the method, and the copy in TCRdb shows in-frame clones only, minus some. The V and J calls and clone size come from that table; D and trimming were worked out from the DNA. The sample shows fewer than 350,000 clones, roughly 85% of them seen only once.

The source material was PBMCs or T cells enriched from blood (not recorded which). The TCR originated in a woman under 40 who had been exposed to COVID-19. The chain carries TRBV30 and TRBJ1-2, with TRBD1 matching over 8 bases. The CDR3 region is CAWSVQIQGAGYTF. The CDR3 DNA reads as TGTGCCTGGAGTGTACAAATTCAGGGGGCTGGCTACACCTTC. Filled out from reference TRBV30 and TRBJ1-2, the complete variable domain reads SQTIHQWPATLVQPVGSPLSLECTVEGTSNPNLYWYRQAAGRGLQLLFYSVGIGQISSEVPQNLSASRPQDRQFILSSKKLLLSDSGFYLCAWSVQIQGAGYTFGSGTRLTVV.